The 15 T cell receptor beta chains in this list originate from one sample, sequenced in a study of shared clonotypes between healthy human individuals. Only in-frame clones appear in the TCRdb table, and some are missing; sequencing was by immunoSEQ multiplex PCR. The sample carries roughly 1.5 million clones, 95% to 99% recorded once. The sequenced sample consisted of naive CD4+ T cells sorted from blood. Regarding subset: CD45RA+ positively selected. The receptors were gathered from a man in his thirties or forties in good health.

J is TRBJ2-1 and V is TRBV5-1; D may be TRBD2 (6 bases). CDR1 SGHRS and CDR2 YFSETQ come from the germline V gene. This CDR3 is 15 amino acids long. Trimming removed 1 base from V and 3 bases from J, with 11 bases in between. This chain's CDR3 is CASSLRAGNYNEQFF. CDR3 nucleotide sequence: TGCGCCAGCAGCTTGCGGGCGGGGAACTACAATGAGCAGTTCTTC.

The rearrangement links TRBV5-6 to TRBJ2-1; 9 bases are a match to TRBD1. The CDR3 spans 16 residues. V trimming: 2 bases; J trimming: 5 bases; junction bases outside the gene matches: 8. The V gene's germline CDR1 is SGHDT and CDR2 YYEEEE. This CDR3 is CASSFYRGQGHNEQFF. Here the CDR3 DNA reads TGTGCCAGCAGCTTCTACAGGGGGCAAGGGCACAATGAGCAGTTCTTC.

The chain carries TRBV9 and TRBJ1-1, with unresolved D. CDR1 and CDR2 (germline): SGDLS, YYNGEE. CDR3 size: 15 residues. Trimming removed 0 bases from V and 3 bases from J, with 12 bases in between. CDR3 in amino acids: CASSVDPGLHTEAFF. CDR3 in DNA: TGTGCCAGCAGCGTAGATCCGGGCCTACACACTGAAGCTTTCTTT.

The genes are TRBV7-2 and TRBJ2-3, with 8 bases lining up with TRBD1. Looked up from germline, CDR1 is SGHTA and CDR2 is FQGNSA. This CDR3 is built from 14 residues. V trimming: 7 bases; J trimming: 5 bases; junction bases outside the gene matches: 8. The CDR3 loop is CASTPQGAGDTQYF. The CDR3 DNA sequence: TGTGCCAGCACCCCCCAGGGGGCCGGAGATACGCAGTATTTT. Drawing the rest from reference TRBV7-2 and TRBJ2-3, the complete variable domain is GAGVSQSPSNKVTEKGKDVELRCDPISGHTALYWYRQSLGQGLEFLIYFQGNSAPDKSGLPSDRFSAERTGGSVSTLTIQRTQQEDSAVYLCASTPQGAGDTQYFGPGTRLTVL.

V gene TRBV7-6 combines with J gene TRBJ2-7, with 11 bases that match TRBD2. This CDR3 is built from 14 residues. J gave up 11 bases and V 8 bases, and 14 bases lay outside the gene matches. Germline CDR1 is SGHVS and CDR2 is FNYEAQ. In DNA form, the CDR3 reads TGTGCCAGCTCGGGATTAGCGGGAGGGCCCTCTGAGTACTTC. Residues: CASSGLAGGPSEYF.

CDR3 protein: CAISETTGNGNQPQHF. The DNA of the CDR3 is TGTGCCATCAGTGAGACGACAGGTAATGGCAATCAGCCCCAGCATTTT. The V and J genes are TRBV10-3 and TRBJ1-5, with a possible D match to TRBD1 (6 bases). CDR1 ENHRY and CDR2 SYGVKD come from the germline V gene. V lost 2 bases and J 2 bases, leaving 13 bases between the germline ends. This CDR3 has 16 residues.

J is TRBJ2-7 and V is TRBV7-3; 7 nucleotides align to TRBD1. This CDR3 has 13 amino acids. From germline, CDR1 is SGHTA and CDR2 FQGTGA. Trimming cost V 0 bases and J 5 bases; bases outside gene matches: 1. Written as DNA, the CDR3 is TGTGCCAGCAGCTTAACACAGGGGCACGAGCAGTACTTC. This gives the protein CASSLTQGHEQYF. The full variable domain, rest sourced from reference TRBV7-3 and TRBJ2-7, is GAGVSQTPSNKVTEKGKYVELRCDPISGHTALYWYRQSLGQGPEFLIYFQGTGAADDSGLPNDRFFAVRPEGSVSTLKIQRTERGDSAVYLCASSLTQGHEQYFGPGTRLTVT.

The chain carries TRBV7-8 and TRBJ2-1, with TRBD2 as a possible D gene (6 bases). CDR1 and CDR2 (germline): SGHVS, FQNEAQ. Trimming stripped 5 bases from V and 8 bases from J, with 16 bases between. This CDR3 has 14 residues. CDR3 region: CASSAPGLPYEQFF. DNA of the CDR3: TGTGCCAGCAGCGCGCCGGGACTTCCCTATGAGCAGTTCTTC.

The chain carries TRBV7-9 and TRBJ1-4; D is possibly TRBD1 (5 bases). Germline V gives CDR1 SEHNR, CDR2 FQNEAQ (reference sequence). Trimming cost V 1 base and J 8 bases, with 11 bases left between them. The CDR3 length is 14 residues. The CDR3 loop is CASSLVGEGEKLFF. Here the CDR3 DNA reads TGTGCCAGCAGCTTAGTGGGGGAAGGCGAAAAACTGTTTTTT.

Notes on this clone: One end of the junction varies from germline; a read error may be responsible. V and J are TRBV7-2 and TRBJ2-5; D gene unclear. CDR3 size: 13 residues. Per germline, CDR1 SGHTA and CDR2 FQGNSA. The CDR3 protein is CASSLDGLRHGDF. The CDR3 coding sequence is TGTGCCAGCAGCTTAGACGGCTTGCGGCACGGAGACTTC.

The genes are TRBV28 and TRBJ1-3, with no clear D. This CDR3 contains 13 residues. Trimming took 3 bases from V and 5 from J, leaving 8 bases between them. Germline V gene sequence: CDR1 MDHEN, CDR2 SYDVKM. The DNA for the CDR3 is TGTGCCAGCAGTTTGGGCAGAAGAAACACCATATATTTT. Amino acid sequence: CASSLGRRNTIYF.

The chain combines TRBV28 with TRBJ1-2, with D possibly being TRBD1 (5 bases). Germline CDR1 and CDR2: MDHEN and SYDVKM. The CDR3 has 14 residues. V was trimmed by 6 bases and J by 4 bases, leaving 15 bases between them. The CDR3 reads CASSRGYKIYGYTF. The CDR3 DNA sequence: TGTGCCAGCAGCCGGGGGTACAAAATCTATGGCTACACCTTC.

The chain links TRBV11-2 to TRBJ2-7, with 13 nucleotides matching TRBD2. Unmatched junction bases numbered 2, after V lost 5 bases and J lost 4 bases. The germline V gene encodes CDR1 SGHAT and CDR2 FQNNGV. CDR3 length: 14 amino acids. The CDR3: CASSPGLAGYEQYF. Here the CDR3 DNA reads TGTGCCAGCAGCCCGGGACTAGCGGGATACGAGCAGTACTTC.

This clone was picked up one time. The gene calls are TRBV19 and TRBJ1-5; D perhaps matches TRBD1 (6 bases). Germline V gene sequence: CDR1 LNHDA, CDR2 SQIVND (reference sequence). The V and J ends lost 2 bases and 0 bases respectively, with 11 bases between them. There are 16 residues in the CDR3. Here the CDR3 reads CASSIQGTRSNQPQHF. Here the CDR3 DNA reads TGTGCCAGTAGTATACAGGGGACTCGTAGCAATCAGCCCCAGCATTTT. Combining the CDR3 with reference TRBV19 and TRBJ1-5 gives the whole variable domain DGGITQSPKYLFRKEGQNVTLSCEQNLNHDAMYWYRQDPGQGLRLIYYSQIVNDFQKGDIAEGYSVSREKKESFPLTVTSAQKNPTAFYLCASSIQGTRSNQPQHFGDGTRLSIL.

Written as DNA, the CDR3 is TGTGCCACTCGGACTAGCGGGAGCGCAGATACGCAGTATTTT. It codes for CATRTSGSADTQYF. The genes are TRBV6-5 and TRBJ2-3; TRBD2 agrees at 13 bases. The germline V gene encodes CDR1 MNHEY and CDR2 SVGAGI. The V gene end was trimmed by 10 bases and the J gene end by 4 bases; junction bases not matched to a gene: 5. The CDR3 loop spans 14 amino acids.